These 2 T cell receptor beta chains came from one sample sequenced in a study of early T cells in non-severe SARS-CoV-2 infection. In TCRdb, the 5' RACE reads were re-called with MiXCR into one record per CDR3 protein. Of tens of thousands of distinct CDR3 sequences in the sample, roughly 17% were seen once. The input for sequencing was whole blood, taken at baseline. The receptors derive from an adult who was a healthcare worker with PCR-confirmed SARS-CoV-2 infection or an uninfected control (not recorded which).

There are a few counts of this clonotype. The DNA for the CDR3 is TGTGCCAGCAGCGTTGTCAGCTACGGCTACACCTTC. It is translated as CASSVVSYGYTF. The chain is built from TRBV9 and TRBJ1-2, with unresolved D. CDR3 length: 12 amino acids. Trimming left V 2 bases short and J 8 bases short, with 10 bases between. CDR1 is SGDLS, CDR2 YYNGEE, per germline.

The rearrangement links TRBV7-9 to TRBJ2-2; D gene unclear. The length of the CDR3 is 11 residues. Germline CDR1 and CDR2: SEHNR and FQNEAQ (reference sequence). Trimming cost V 6 bases and J 8 bases, with 7 bases left between them. The CDR3 sequence is CASSYLGELFF. The CDR3 DNA sequence: TGTGCCAGCAGTTACCTTGGGGAGCTGTTTTTT. Full variable domain (outside the CDR3, taken from reference TRBV7-9 and TRBJ2-2): DTGVSQNPRHKITKRGQNVTFRCDPISEHNRLYWYRQTLGQGPEFLTYFQNEAQLEKSRLLSDRFSAERPKGSFSTLEIQRTEQGDSAMYLCASSYLGELFFGEGSRLTVL.